The 15 T cell receptor beta chains presented below share a single source sample, sequenced in a study of patients and donors after allogeneic stem cell transplantation. Using its own MiXCR run on the RT-PCR reads, TCRdb lists one record per CDR3 protein. The sample has about 410,000 distinct CDR3 sequences; more than 15% are singletons. The sequenced sample consisted of blood, either unsorted or a sorted T cell fraction (not recorded which). These TCRs come from a human donor who was either an allogeneic HSCT recipient or a stem cell or donor lymphocyte infusion donor (not recorded which). It is not recorded whose cells these are; they may come from a transplant donor.

This clonotype was counted between two and nine times. The chain joins TRBV5-1 to TRBJ2-1, with 10 bases matching TRBD2. CDR3 length: 16 amino acids. The ends lost 0 bases at V and 4 bases at J; junction bases unmatched: 4. From germline, CDR1 is SGHRS and CDR2 YFSETQ. CDR3 protein: CASSLERGGEYNEQFF. CDR3 DNA: TGCGCCAGCAGCTTGGAGCGGGGGGGCGAGTACAATGAGCAGTTCTTC. Based on the CDR3 plus reference TRBV5-1 and TRBJ2-1, the full variable domain is KAGVTQTPRYLIKTRGQQVTLSCSPISGHRSVSWYQQTPGQGLQFLFEYFSETQRNKGNFPGRFSGRQFSNSRSEMNVSTLELGDSALYLCASSLERGGEYNEQFFGPGTRLTVL.

This clonotype was found a few times. The rearrangement uses TRBV12-3 or TRBV12-4 and TRBJ1-2; possibly TRBD1 for D (6 bases). The CDR3 covers 13 residues. V lost 6 bases, J lost 5 bases, and 13 bases lay in between. CDR3 DNA: TGTGCCAGCAGCTGGACAGTTTCTTATGGCTACACCTTC. Encoded protein: CASSWTVSYGYTF.

There are a few counts of this clonotype. The CDR3 reads CASSGLVNEQFF. The CDR3, as DNA: TGTGCCAGCAGCGGACTCGTAAATGAGCAGTTCTTC. This chain joins TRBV9 and TRBJ2-1, with D uncertain. Trimming cost V 3 bases and J 7 bases, with 8 bases left between them. This CDR3 is 12 amino acids long. CDR1 and CDR2 from the germline V gene are SGDLS and YYNGEE.

This clonotype came up a few times. In DNA, the CDR3 is TGTGCCAGCAGGGGAGACAGGGGCTCATCCTACAATGAGCAGTTCTTC. This encodes CASRGDRGSSYNEQFF. The rearrangement uses TRBV5-6 and TRBJ2-1; the match to TRBD1 covers 8 bases. The CDR3 is 16 amino acids. CDR1 is SGHDT, CDR2 YYEEEE, per germline. The V gene end was trimmed by 5 bases and the J gene end by 1 base; junction bases not matched to a gene: 8.

This clonotype was picked up a small number of times. The rearrangement uses TRBV19 and TRBJ2-7, with 7 nucleotides matching TRBD2. This CDR3 has 15 residues. The trim removed 5 bases at V and 3 bases at J, leaving 10 bases unmatched. The germline V gene encodes CDR1 LNHDA and CDR2 SQIVND (reference sequence). CDR3 amino acids: CASSLTSARGYEQYF. In DNA, the CDR3 is TGTGCCAGTAGTCTAACTAGCGCAAGGGGCTACGAGCAGTACTTC.

This clonotype has more than one count but fewer than ten. The chain carries TRBV7-3 and TRBJ2-3, with D unclear. Trimming stripped 1 base from V and 0 bases from J, with 11 bases between. This CDR3 is 16 amino acids long. Germline V gives CDR1 SGHTA, CDR2 FQGTGA. The CDR3, as DNA: TGTGCCAGCAGCTTAATTGGTACAGCTAGCACAGATACGCAGTATTTT. It codes for CASSLIGTASTDTQYF.

The chain is built from TRBV30 and TRBJ2-2; perhaps TRBD1 as D (6 bases). V shed 0 bases and J shed 1 base, with 9 bases lying between them. Germline CDR1 and CDR2: GTSNPN and SVGIG (reference sequence). This CDR3 is built from 15 residues. CDR3 DNA sequence: TGTGCCTGGAGTGTCGGCAGGGGGAACACCGGGGAGCTGTTTTTT. Protein sequence: CAWSVGRGNTGELFF.

The V gene is TRBV11-2, the J gene TRBJ2-2, with a weak D call TRBD2 (5 bases). Trimming pared 2 bases from V and 1 base from J, leaving 17 bases between. CDR3 length equals 18 residues. CDR1 and CDR2 (germline): SGHAT, FQNNGV. The CDR3 coding sequence is TGTGCCAGCAGCTTAAGAGGTATCCAGACTAAGAACACCGGGGAGCTGTTTTTT. Translated: CASSLRGIQTKNTGELFF.

The CDR3 DNA follows: TGTGCCAGCAGCCCGAAGGGCCCTCTGGGTGAAAAACTGTTTTTT. Amino acids: CASSPKGPLGEKLFF. This chain joins TRBV7-9 and TRBJ1-4, with no clear D. Trimming removed 5 bases from V and 7 bases from J, with 17 bases in between. This CDR3 has 15 amino acids. Germline loops: CDR1 SEHNR, CDR2 FQNEAQ (reference sequence).

This clonotype was picked up a small number of times. V and J are TRBV27 and TRBJ2-7, with TRBD2 matching over 13 bases. Germline V gene data show CDR1 as MNHEY and CDR2 as SMNVEV (reference sequence). V shed 5 bases, J shed 6 bases, and the junction held 4 bases outside the gene matches. The CDR3 is made up of 14 amino acids. The CDR3 nucleotides read TGTGCCAGCAGTCCACGACTAGCGGGAGGCGAGCAGTACTTC. Translated, it gives CASSPRLAGGEQYF.

This clonotype was observed many times. The CDR3 loop reads CASSQEGGALDSPLHF. CDR3 nucleotide sequence: TGCGCCAGCAGCCAAGAAGGGGGGGCTTTGGATTCACCCCTCCACTTT. The chain has TRBV4-1 and TRBJ1-6; possibly TRBD1 for D (6 bases). The CDR3 spans 16 residues. Per the germline V gene, CDR1 is MGHRA and CDR2 is YSYEKL. V was pared by 0 bases and J by 8 bases, with 14 bases between.

A few counts support this clonotype. J is TRBJ2-6 and V is TRBV12-3 or TRBV12-4, with D uncertain. The CDR3 consists of 13 residues. Deletions cut 7 bases from V and 2 bases from J, with 6 bases between. The CDR3 sequence: CASTQAGANVLTF. The CDR3 DNA reads as TGTGCCAGCACTCAGGCTGGGGCCAACGTCCTGACTTTC.

The chain employs TRBV3-1 and TRBJ2-2; D is undetermined. The CDR3 totals 14 residues. Germline V gene sequence: CDR1 LGHDT, CDR2 YNNKEL (reference sequence). Trimming left V 1 base short and J 6 bases short, with 9 bases between. This chain's CDR3 is CASSQAQRPGELFF. The CDR3 nucleotides are TGTGCCAGCAGCCAAGCCCAGCGACCCGGGGAGCTGTTTTTT.

This clonotype occurred a few times. The V call is TRBV20-1, the J call TRBJ1-2; tentative D call: TRBD1 (5 bases). The length of the CDR3 is 14 residues. V lost 2 bases and J 2 bases, leaving 12 bases between the germline ends. Germline loops: CDR1 DFQATT, CDR2 SNEGSKA (reference sequence). CDR3 region: CSARRWGENYGYTF. The CDR3, as DNA: TGCAGTGCTAGACGGTGGGGCGAAAACTATGGCTACACCTTC.

V gene TRBV6-1 combines with J gene TRBJ2-7; possibly TRBD1 for D (6 bases). Germline V CDR1 and CDR2: MNHNS, SASEGT. The CDR3 length is 13 residues. V lost 6 bases and J 3 bases, leaving 12 bases between the germline ends. CDR3 in DNA: TGTGCCAGCAGCAAGACAGGTAGCTACGAGCAGTACTTC. Its translation is CASSKTGSYEQYF.